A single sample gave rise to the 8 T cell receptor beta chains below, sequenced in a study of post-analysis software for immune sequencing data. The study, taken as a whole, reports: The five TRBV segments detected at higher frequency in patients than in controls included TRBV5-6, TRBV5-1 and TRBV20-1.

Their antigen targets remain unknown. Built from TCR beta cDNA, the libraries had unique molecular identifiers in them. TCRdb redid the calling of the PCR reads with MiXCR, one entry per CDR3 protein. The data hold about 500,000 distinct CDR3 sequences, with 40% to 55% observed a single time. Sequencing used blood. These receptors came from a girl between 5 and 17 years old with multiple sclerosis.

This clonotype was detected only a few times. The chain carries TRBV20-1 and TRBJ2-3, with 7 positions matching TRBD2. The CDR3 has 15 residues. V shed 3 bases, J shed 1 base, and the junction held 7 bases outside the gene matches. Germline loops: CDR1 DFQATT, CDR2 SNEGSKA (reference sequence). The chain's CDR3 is CSARGGSTGTDTQYF. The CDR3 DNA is TGCAGTGCTAGGGGCGGGAGTACGGGCACAGATACGCAGTATTTT.

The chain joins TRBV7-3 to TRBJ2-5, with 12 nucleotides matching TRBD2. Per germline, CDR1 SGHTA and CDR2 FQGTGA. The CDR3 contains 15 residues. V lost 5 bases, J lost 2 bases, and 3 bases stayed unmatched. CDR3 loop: CASSLAGGIQETQYF. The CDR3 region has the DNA TGTGCCAGCAGCCTAGCGGGGGGGATACAAGAGACCCAGTACTTC.

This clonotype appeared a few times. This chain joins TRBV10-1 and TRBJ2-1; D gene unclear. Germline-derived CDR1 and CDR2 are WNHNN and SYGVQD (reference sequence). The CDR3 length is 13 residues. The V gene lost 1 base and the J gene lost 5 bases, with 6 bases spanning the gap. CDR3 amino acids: CASSEYGDNEQFF. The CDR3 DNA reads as TGCGCCAGCAGTGAGTATGGGGACAATGAGCAGTTCTTC.

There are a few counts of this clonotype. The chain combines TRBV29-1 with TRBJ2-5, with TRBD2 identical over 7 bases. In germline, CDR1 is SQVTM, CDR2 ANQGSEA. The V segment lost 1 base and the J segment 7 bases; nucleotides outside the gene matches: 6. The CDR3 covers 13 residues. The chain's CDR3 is CSVEVGIAGTQYF. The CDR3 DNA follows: TGCAGCGTTGAAGTGGGAATAGCGGGGACCCAGTACTTC.

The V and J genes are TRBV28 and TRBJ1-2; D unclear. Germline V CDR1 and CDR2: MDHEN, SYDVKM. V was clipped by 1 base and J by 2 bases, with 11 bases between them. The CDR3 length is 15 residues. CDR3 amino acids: CASSLLRELNYGYTF. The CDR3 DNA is TGTGCCAGCAGTTTATTACGGGAGTTGAACTATGGCTACACCTTC.

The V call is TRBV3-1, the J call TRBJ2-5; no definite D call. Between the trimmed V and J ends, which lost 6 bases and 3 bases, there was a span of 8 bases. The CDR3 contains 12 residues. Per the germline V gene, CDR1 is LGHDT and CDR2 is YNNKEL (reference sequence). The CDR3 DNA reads TGTGCCAGCAGTCAGGACGAAGAGACCCAGTACTTC. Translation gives CASSQDEETQYF.

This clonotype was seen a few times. The CDR3 is CATSRDLGRGEQYF. In DNA form, the CDR3 reads TGTGCCACCAGCAGAGATTTAGGGCGAGGCGAGCAGTACTTC. V gene TRBV15 combines with J gene TRBJ2-7; D is unclear. V lost 0 bases to trimming and J lost 6 bases, with 12 bases between them. The length of the CDR3 is 14 residues. The V gene's germline CDR1 is LNHNV and CDR2 YYDKDF (reference sequence).

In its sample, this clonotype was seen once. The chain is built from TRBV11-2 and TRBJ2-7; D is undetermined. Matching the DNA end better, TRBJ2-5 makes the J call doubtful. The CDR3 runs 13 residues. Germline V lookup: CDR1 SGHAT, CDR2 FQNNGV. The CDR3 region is CASSLDLLETQYF. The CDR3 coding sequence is TGTGCCAGCAGCTTAGATCTGCTGGAGACCCAGTACTTC.